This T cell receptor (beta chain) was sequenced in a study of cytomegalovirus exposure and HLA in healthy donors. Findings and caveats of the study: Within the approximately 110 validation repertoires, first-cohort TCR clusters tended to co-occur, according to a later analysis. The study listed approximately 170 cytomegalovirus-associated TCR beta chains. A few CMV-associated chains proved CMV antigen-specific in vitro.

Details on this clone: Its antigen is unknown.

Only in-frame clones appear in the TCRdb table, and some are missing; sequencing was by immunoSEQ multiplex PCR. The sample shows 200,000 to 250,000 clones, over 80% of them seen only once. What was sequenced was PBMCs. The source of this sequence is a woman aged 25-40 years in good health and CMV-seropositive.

This CDR3 is CASSPLPGQGSTEAFF. The CDR3, as DNA: TGTGCCAGCAGTCCGCTACCGGGACAGGGTAGCACTGAAGCTTTCTTT. The chain carries TRBV27 and TRBJ1-1, with 9 bases that match TRBD1. Germline V gene lookup returns CDR1 MNHEY and CDR2 SMNVEV (reference sequence). This CDR3 is built from 16 residues. V trimming: 5 bases; J trimming: 4 bases; junction bases outside the gene matches: 11.